This T cell receptor beta chain was retrieved from a study of response to subunit inactivated influenza vaccine. General observations from the study: The study's authors posited that every seasonal influenza vaccination enlists few new T cells.

About this clonotype itself: The antigen remains unidentified.

With 5 bases clipped from V and 6 bases from J, the junction kept 11 bases outside the gene matches. The CDR3 loop spans 15 amino acids. Germline lookup yields CDR1 SGHAT and CDR2 FQNNGV. MiXCR was run by TCRdb on the RT-PCR reads, yielding one entry per CDR3 protein. The table includes hundreds of thousands of distinct CDR3 sequences, roughly 18% detected once. The genes are TRBV11-2 and TRBJ2-7; 9 nucleotides line up with TRBD1. The TCR originated in a man over 45 who received an inactivated influenza vaccine. Sequenced material: PBMCs from blood, taken roughly 5 days after vaccination. In DNA form, the CDR3 reads TGTGCCAGCAGCCTCTACTCCGGGACAGGGTCCGAGCAGTACTTC. Its translation is CASSLYSGTGSEQYF.